These 2 T cell receptor beta chains were sequenced from one sample in a study of cytomegalovirus exposure and HLA in healthy donors. Researchers ran the PCR with 60 Vbeta and 13 Jbeta primers. Sequencing used immunoSEQ multiplex PCR; TCRdb keeps in-frame clones, though not all of them. The sample holds roughly 46,000 clones. The source material was PBMCs. These receptors came from a middle-aged woman in good health and CMV-seronegative.

The rearrangement joins TRBV7-9 to TRBJ1-6; TRBD1 might be the D (6 bases). Germline-derived CDR1 and CDR2 are SEHNR and FQNEAQ (reference sequence). With 5 bases removed from V and 6 bases from J, the gap between germline ends came to 14 bases. The CDR3 consists of 15 residues. The CDR3 region has the DNA TGTGCCAGCAGCCCACACGGACAGAGTAATTCACCCCTCCACTTT. It translates to CASSPHGQSNSPLHF. Full variable domain (rest looked up from reference TRBV7-9 and TRBJ1-6): DTGVSQNPRHKITKRGQNVTFRCDPISEHNRLYWYRQTLGQGPEFLTYFQNEAQLEKSRLLSDRFSAERPKGSFSTLEIQRTEQGDSAMYLCASSPHGQSNSPLHFGNGTRLTVT.

CDR3 sequence (DNA): TGTGCCATCAGTGAGCCCCGGGAGTCAATCTACGAGCAGTACTTC. Its protein product is CAISEPRESIYEQYF. V is TRBV10-3 and J is TRBJ2-7; D might be TRBD2 (6 bases). Trimming pared 2 bases from V and 3 bases from J, leaving 14 bases between. Germline V lookup: CDR1 ENHRY, CDR2 SYGVKD. CDR3 size: 15 residues.